Below, 5 T cell receptor beta chains from the same sample are listed, as sequenced in a study of blood T cell repertoires in COVID-19. The table came from immunoSEQ multiplex PCR; TCRdb's copy has only in-frame clones and leaves some out. The sample has about 290,000 clones, 70% to 90% seen once. Sequencing was performed on peripheral blood. The receptors here all came from a woman in her forties or fifties with active or convalescent COVID-19.

CDR3 bases: TGTGCCAGCAGTCGCACGACTAGCGGGAGTTACAATGAGCAGTTCTTC. This codes for CASSRTTSGSYNEQFF. The chain is built from TRBV27 and TRBJ2-1, with 12 bases matching TRBD2. The CDR3 is made up of 16 amino acids. The germline V gene has CDR1 MNHEY and CDR2 SMNVEV (reference sequence). The V gene end was trimmed by 5 bases and the J gene end by 4 bases; junction bases not matched to a gene: 6.

The CDR3 loop is CASSQGQGQFF. The DNA of the CDR3 is TGTGCCAGTAGTCAGGGACAGGGGCAGTTCTTC. The chain has TRBV19 and TRBJ2-1, with TRBD1 matching 9 bases. Trimming took 5 bases from V and 12 from J; bases not matched to a gene: 2. CDR1 and CDR2 (germline): LNHDA, SQIVND (reference sequence). This CDR3 contains 11 residues.

The chain recombines TRBV19 with TRBJ1-5; perhaps TRBD1 as D (5 bases). The CDR3 runs to 13 residues. The V end was cut by 11 bases, the J end by 9 bases, with 20 bases between. Per the germline V gene, CDR1 is LNHDA and CDR2 is SQIVND (reference sequence). The CDR3 DNA is TGTGCCGGATCCGCGTTACCGGGGGGGCCCCAGCATTTT. Translated: CAGSALPGGPQHF.

This rearrangement joins TRBV30 to TRBJ2-7, with 9 bases aligning to TRBD1. Germline CDR1 reads GTSNPN; CDR2 reads SVGIG (reference sequence). This CDR3 is 15 amino acids long. The junction had 10 bases not matched to a gene; V was cut back by 3 bases and J by 4 bases. The CDR3 is CAWRAAGTGMYEQYF. The CDR3, as DNA: TGTGCCTGGAGGGCCGCCGGGACAGGGATGTACGAGCAGTACTTC.

The V gene is TRBV5-1, the J gene TRBJ1-2; D is undetermined. Per germline, CDR1 SGHRS and CDR2 YFSETQ. There are 12 residues in the CDR3. The V end was cut by 4 bases, the J end by 4 bases, with 8 bases between. This CDR3 is CASSGGGYGYTF. The CDR3 DNA reads TGCGCCAGCAGCGGAGGAGGCTATGGCTACACCTTC. Full variable domain (missing parts from reference TRBV5-1 and TRBJ1-2): KAGVTQTPRYLIKTRGQQVTLSCSPISGHRSVSWYQQTPGQGLQFLFEYFSETQRNKGNFPGRFSGRQFSNSRSEMNVSTLELGDSALYLCASSGGGYGYTFGSGTRLTVV.